One sample yielded the 27 T cell receptor beta chains listed below, sequenced in a study of blood T cell repertoires in COVID-19. Some clones are missing from TCRdb's copy, which holds only in-frame ones; the method was immunoSEQ multiplex PCR. Of fewer than 300,000 clones listed, approximately 93% are singletons. Sequenced material: peripheral blood. These receptors were obtained from a woman in her 30s with COVID-19, enrolled during active disease.

The rearrangement joins TRBV5-4 to TRBJ1-4, with a possible D match to TRBD1 (6 bases). The CDR3 spans 14 residues. Trimming cost V 4 bases and J 5 bases, with 12 bases left between them. The germline CDR1 and CDR2 sequences are SGHNT and YYREEE (reference sequence). The CDR3 sequence: CASSPDRVNEKLFF. Written as DNA, the CDR3 is TGTGCCAGCAGCCCGGACAGAGTAAATGAAAAACTGTTTTTT.

V and J are TRBV5-1 and TRBJ2-7, with D perhaps TRBD1 (5 bases). The CDR3 length is 13 residues. The germline gives CDR1 SGHRS, CDR2 YFSETQ. Deletions cut 2 bases from V and 3 bases from J, with 9 bases between. The CDR3 protein is CASSFLQGYEQYF. Here the CDR3 DNA reads TGCGCCAGCAGCTTCCTCCAGGGCTACGAGCAGTACTTC.

This chain links TRBV2 with TRBJ1-2; TRBD1 matches 7 bases. This CDR3 has 15 amino acids. With V trimmed by 0 bases and J by 0 bases, 1 base remained unmatched. Germline V gene lookup returns CDR1 SNHLY and CDR2 FYNNEI. The CDR3 region has the DNA TGTGCCAGCAGTGAAGCGGGACAGACTAACTATGGCTACACCTTC. This encodes CASSEAGQTNYGYTF.

This chain uses TRBV30 with TRBJ1-3; no clear D gene. The CDR3 loop spans 14 amino acids. CDR1 is GTSNPN and CDR2 is SVGIG in the germline V gene (reference sequence). V lost 3 bases, J lost 3 bases, and 12 bases lay in between. The CDR3 spells CAWSLKQRGNTIYF. Written as DNA, the CDR3 is TGTGCCTGGAGCCTGAAACAACGTGGAAACACCATATATTTT.

V and J are TRBV5-6 and TRBJ1-3, with D uncertain. V gave up 0 bases and J gave up 0 bases, with 10 bases separating them. The length of the CDR3 is 16 residues. CDR1 is SGHDT and CDR2 is YYEEEE in the germline V gene. CDR3: CASSLAGRISGNTIYF. The CDR3, as DNA: TGTGCCAGCAGCTTGGCTGGCCGCATCTCTGGAAACACCATATATTTT.

The chain uses TRBV2 and TRBJ1-1; weak D call: TRBD1 (5 bases). Trimming left V 2 bases short and J 6 bases short, with 10 bases between. Germline CDR1 is SNHLY and CDR2 is FYNNEI. The CDR3 covers 13 residues. Here the CDR3 DNA reads TGTGCCAGCAGTGAAAGGGGCGACGCTGAAGCTTTCTTT. Translated: CASSERGDAEAFF. Full variable domain (rest looked up from reference TRBV2 and TRBJ1-1): EPEVTQTPSHQVTQMGQEVILRCVPISNHLYFYWYRQILGQKVEFLVSFYNNEISEKSEIFDDQFSVERPDGSNFTLKIRSTKLEDSAMYFCASSERGDAEAFFGQGTRLTVV.

This clone showed up just once. This chain joins TRBV7-6 and TRBJ1-4, with D unclear. The ends were cut back, 2 bases at V and 4 bases at J, with 14 bases in the middle. CDR1 and CDR2 (germline): SGHVS, FNYEAQ. CDR3 size: 16 residues. CDR3 coding DNA: TGTGCCAGCAGCTTACAACAGCCCCGGGGTAATGAAAAACTGTTTTTT. Its protein product is CASSLQQPRGNEKLFF.

This clone was detected ten times or more. J is TRBJ2-3 and V is TRBV10-3; D possibly corresponds to TRBD2 (5 bases). V lost 0 bases and J 5 bases, leaving 21 bases between the germline ends. CDR1 and CDR2 from the germline V gene are ENHRY and SYGVKD. The CDR3 sequence is 18 residues long. The CDR3 bases are TGTGCCATCAGTGAGTCGATTCAAGGCCGGGGAAAGGGAGATACGCAGTATTTT. It codes for CAISESIQGRGKGDTQYF.

The chain has TRBV3-1 (or the pseudogene TRBV3-2) and TRBJ2-5; D is possibly TRBD1 (6 bases). Germline lookup yields CDR1 LGHDT and CDR2 YNNKEL (reference sequence). The germline V and J ends were trimmed by 3 bases and 2 bases, with 13 bases remaining between them. This CDR3 comprises 15 residues. The CDR3 region has the DNA TGTGCCAGCAGCCATTATACCACAGGGCAAGAGACCCAGTACTTC. Protein product: CASSHYTTGQETQYF.

This chain uses TRBV19 with TRBJ2-6, with D possibly being TRBD2 (6 bases). Per germline, CDR1 LNHDA and CDR2 SQIVND (reference sequence). The CDR3 sequence is 16 residues long. V lost 3 bases and J lost 2, with 11 bases in between. CDR3: CASSMAEGAGANVLTF. CDR3 nucleotide sequence: TGTGCCAGTAGTATGGCGGAGGGAGCTGGGGCCAACGTCCTGACTTTC.

The chain employs TRBV30 and TRBJ2-3; 9 nucleotides line up with TRBD1. Losses at the gene ends were 3 bases for V and 4 bases for J; bases not matched to a gene: 2. Germline assignment: CDR1 GTSNPN and CDR2 SVGIG (reference sequence). The CDR3 runs to 13 residues. CDR3 amino acids: CAWRDRGSDTQYF. The CDR3 bases are TGTGCCTGGAGGGACAGGGGTTCAGATACGCAGTATTTT.

This sequence joins TRBV6-2 or TRBV6-3 and TRBJ2-1; 10 bases map to TRBD2. This CDR3 spans 13 amino acids. The germline V gene has CDR1 MNHEY and CDR2 SVGEGT. Trimming at V came to 5 bases and at J to 8 bases, leaving 3 bases not matched to a gene. The CDR3: CASSRLAGDEQFF. The CDR3 DNA reads as TGTGCCAGCAGTCGCCTAGCGGGAGATGAGCAGTTCTTC.

The chain is built from TRBV4-2 and TRBJ2-1, with 7 bases that match TRBD2. The junction had 10 bases not matched to a gene; V was cut back by 1 base and J by 7 bases. Germline V gives CDR1 LGHNA, CDR2 YNFKEQ. This CDR3 has 16 amino acids. The DNA of the CDR3 is TGTGCCAGCAGCCAAGTCTCGGCTAGCGGTGTAAATGAGCAGTTCTTC. Translated, it gives CASSQVSASGVNEQFF.

V and J are TRBV11-2 and TRBJ2-1; D not resolved. Germline lookup yields CDR1 SGHAT and CDR2 FQNNGV. The CDR3 is 12 residues long. Between the trimmed V and J ends, which lost 1 base and 8 bases, there was a span of 6 bases. CDR3 bases: TGTGCCAGCAGCTTAGGGGCCCATGAGCAGTTCTTC. Encoded protein: CASSLGAHEQFF.

This clone appeared once. CDR3 loop: CASSLTGANSPLHF. CDR3 coding DNA: TGTGCCAGTAGTCTTACAGGGGCCAATTCACCCCTCCACTTT. The chain has TRBV19 and TRBJ1-6, with 7 positions matching TRBD1. Germline CDR1 LNHDA, CDR2 SQIVND (reference sequence). V dropped 5 bases and J dropped 7; count of bases not matched to a gene: 5. The CDR3 consists of 14 residues.

J is TRBJ1-1 and V is TRBV6-1; 7 bases are a match to TRBD1. V dropped 4 bases and J dropped 1; count of bases not matched to a gene: 12. The CDR3 runs to 17 residues. Germline CDR1 MNHNS, CDR2 SASEGT. The CDR3 protein is CASSAYQRTGRNTEAFF. The CDR3 nucleotides read TGTGCCAGCAGTGCATACCAGAGGACAGGACGGAACACTGAAGCTTTCTTT.

The CDR3 DNA sequence: TGTGCCAGCCGAACAGGGCCGAGCACCGGGGAGCTGTTTTTT. This gives the protein CASRTGPSTGELFF. The V gene is TRBV2, the J gene TRBJ2-2; perhaps TRBD1 as D (6 bases). The V gene's germline CDR1 is SNHLY and CDR2 FYNNEI. The CDR3 is 14 amino acids. V was cut by 8 bases and J by 4 bases, with 14 bases left in between.

V is TRBV29-1 and J is TRBJ2-7; D unresolved. Germline V gene data show CDR1 as SQVTM and CDR2 as ANQGSEA. Deletions cut 3 bases from V and 2 bases from J, with 8 bases between. This CDR3 comprises 12 residues. CDR3 nucleotide sequence: TGCAGCGTTGAGAACATCGCCTACGAGCAGTACTTC. It specifies CSVENIAYEQYF.

This clone was observed a single time. The identical CDR3 is also encoded by other nucleotide sequences in the sample. J is TRBJ1-5 and V is TRBV6-6; D is undetermined. Germline lookup yields CDR1 MNHNY and CDR2 SVGAGI (reference sequence). Between the trimmed V and J ends, which lost 4 bases and 5 bases, there was a span of 9 bases. This CDR3 is 13 amino acids long. The CDR3, as DNA: TGTGCCAGCAGTTTGGGCGGGGATCAGCCCCAGCATTTT. It is translated as CASSLGGDQPQHF.

The chain employs TRBV4-1 and TRBJ2-7; D is undetermined. This CDR3 is built from 14 residues. Looked up from germline, CDR1 is MGHRA and CDR2 is YSYEKL. Trimming cost V 0 bases and J 2 bases, with 8 bases left between them. The CDR3 is CASSQDPSTYEQYF. Here the CDR3 DNA reads TGCGCCAGCAGCCAAGATCCCAGTACCTACGAGCAGTACTTC.

This clone has just one count. This chain connects TRBV5-4 to TRBJ2-2; 8 bases align to TRBD1. From germline, CDR1 is SGHNT and CDR2 YYREEE (reference sequence). V was clipped by 0 bases and J by 3 bases; unmatched bases: 7. This CDR3 spans 17 amino acids. The CDR3 sequence: CASSLEYRGLYTGELFF. CDR3 nucleotides: TGTGCCAGCAGCTTGGAGTACAGGGGGTTGTACACCGGGGAGCTGTTTTTT.

This chain joins TRBV13 and TRBJ2-1; D is possibly TRBD2 (5 bases). This CDR3 comprises 14 residues. V lost 3 bases and J 7 bases, leaving 13 bases between the germline ends. Germline CDR1 and CDR2: PRHDT and FYEKMQ (reference sequence). In DNA form, the CDR3 reads TGTGCCAGCAGCTTGGAGAGGCCGGGGAATGAGCAGTTCTTC. This sequence encodes CASSLERPGNEQFF.

The V gene is TRBV18, the J gene TRBJ2-1; 12 positions agree with TRBD2. The junction had 3 bases not matched to a gene; V was cut back by 0 bases and J by 9 bases. The CDR3 is 15 amino acids. Germline V gene sequence: CDR1 KGHSH, CDR2 LQKENI. This CDR3 is CASSPPTSGRFEQFF. The CDR3 DNA sequence: TGTGCCAGCTCACCACCTACTAGCGGGAGGTTTGAGCAGTTCTTC.

V usage is TRBV7-9 and J usage is TRBJ2-3; no definite D call. V lost 2 bases and J 0 bases, leaving 9 bases between the germline ends. Looked up from germline, CDR1 is SEHNR and CDR2 is FQNEAQ (reference sequence). The length of the CDR3 is 15 residues. CDR3 residues: CASSLSSMSTDTQYF. The CDR3, as DNA: TGTGCCAGCAGCTTATCTAGTATGAGCACAGATACGCAGTATTTT.

This sequence joins TRBV9 and TRBJ2-1; TRBD2 matches at 9 bases. The V gene end was trimmed by 6 bases and the J gene end by 2 bases; junction bases not matched to a gene: 12. The CDR3 is 17 residues long. Germline loops: CDR1 SGDLS, CDR2 YYNGEE. The CDR3, as DNA: TGTGCCAGCACGCCCGTAGGCGGCGGGAGGGCCTACAATGAGCAGTTCTTC. It encodes CASTPVGGGRAYNEQFF.

The chain carries TRBV5-5 and TRBJ1-1; D not certain. The CDR3 contains 13 residues. Trimming pared 1 base from V and 4 bases from J, leaving 8 bases between. Per the germline V gene, CDR1 is SGHKS and CDR2 is YYEKEE (reference sequence). This chain's CDR3 is CASSLSYGTEAFF. The CDR3 nucleotides are TGTGCCAGCAGCTTGTCATACGGCACTGAAGCTTTCTTT.

This chain connects TRBV25-1 to TRBJ1-5; a possible D gene is TRBD1 (6 bases). This CDR3 spans 15 amino acids. Trimming shortened V by 2 bases and J by 1 base, and 9 bases separated the two germline ends. Looked up from germline, CDR1 is MGHDK and CDR2 is SYGVNS. The CDR3 DNA reads as TGTGCCAGCAGTGAACTCCAGGGGAGCAATCAGCCCCAGCATTTT. As protein: CASSELQGSNQPQHF. The entire variable domain, with the rest obtained from reference TRBV25-1 and TRBJ1-5, is as follows: EADIYQTPRYLVIGTGKKITLECSQTMGHDKMYWYQQDPGMELHLIHYSYGVNSTEKGDLSSESTVSRIRTEHFPLTLESARPSHTSQYLCASSELQGSNQPQHFGDGTRLSIL.